What follows are 27 T cell receptor beta chains derived from one specimen sequenced in a study of CD8 T cells in ankylosing spondylitis. Via MiXCR, TCRdb re-called the 5' RACE reads, giving one row per CDR3 protein. This table holds 150,000 to 200,000 distinct CDR3 sequences, roughly 13% found once. The sample consisted of blood, either unsorted or a sorted T cell fraction (not recorded which). The receptors derive from a male donor with ankylosing spondylitis or in good health (not recorded which).

This clonotype was observed many times. This rearrangement joins TRBV11-2 to TRBJ2-5; 7 bases match TRBD2. This CDR3 has 15 residues. Germline values: CDR1 SGHAT, CDR2 FQNNGV. V shed 7 bases and J 5 bases; nucleotides not matched to a gene: 13. Written as DNA, the CDR3 is TGTGCCAGCAAGGCAGGGAGGGAATGGAGGGAGACCCAGTACTTC. This codes for CASKAGREWRETQYF.

The gene calls are TRBV27 and TRBJ2-7; a weak D match, TRBD2 (5 bases). V gave up 5 bases and J gave up 7 bases, with 21 bases separating them. CDR1 is MNHEY and CDR2 is SMNVEV in the germline V gene (reference sequence). The CDR3 loop spans 15 amino acids. CDR3 in amino acids: CASSRGTNGLEEQYF. The CDR3 DNA sequence: TGTGCCAGCAGTCGGGGTACCAATGGGCTTGAGGAGCAGTACTTC.

The sample holds a few counts of this clonotype. The V call is TRBV5-1, the J call TRBJ2-7, with TRBD1 matching 7 bases. The CDR3 sequence is 15 residues long. Germline loops: CDR1 SGHRS, CDR2 YFSETQ. V was clipped by 4 bases and J by 0 bases; unmatched bases: 7. The CDR3 DNA sequence: TGCGCCAGCAGCCCCGGGACAGAAAACTCCTACGAGCAGTACTTC. Residues: CASSPGTENSYEQYF.

This clonotype turned up a few times. CDR3 sequence: CASSLGPGLAGDEQFF. Here the CDR3 DNA reads TGTGCCAGCAGCTTAGGACCCGGACTAGCGGGAGATGAGCAGTTCTTC. V gene TRBV7-8 combines with J gene TRBJ2-1; TRBD2 agrees at 13 bases. V was clipped by 1 base and J by 8 bases; unmatched bases: 5. Germline V gives CDR1 SGHVS, CDR2 FQNEAQ. The CDR3 totals 16 residues.

The count of this clonotype is one. The chain employs TRBV6-1 and TRBJ2-7; D may be TRBD2 (5 bases). V was shortened by 1 base and J by 2 bases, with 15 bases between the two germline ends. CDR1 is MNHNS, CDR2 SASEGT, per germline. CDR3 length equals 16 residues. CDR3 protein: CASSEERAEVPYEQYF. CDR3 nucleotide sequence: TGTGCCAGCAGTGAAGAGAGGGCAGAGGTCCCCTACGAGCAGTACTTC.

This rearrangement joins TRBV7-9 to TRBJ2-3, with 9 bases aligning to TRBD2. Germline V CDR1 and CDR2: SEHNR, FQNEAQ (reference sequence). This CDR3 spans 16 amino acids. V lost 6 bases, J lost 2 bases, and 9 bases stayed unmatched. The CDR3 DNA sequence: TGTGCCAGCAGTTCCAATAGCGGGAGTTCCACAGATACGCAGTATTTT. The encoded protein is CASSSNSGSSTDTQYF.

The chain recombines TRBV7-2 with TRBJ2-5; tentatively, D is TRBD1 (5 bases). V was cut by 1 base and J by 3 bases, with 12 bases left in between. Per the germline V gene, CDR1 is SGHTA and CDR2 is FQGNSA. The CDR3 has 15 residues. This CDR3 is CASSLVGATKETQYF. The CDR3 nucleotides read TGTGCCAGCAGCTTAGTAGGGGCTACCAAAGAGACCCAGTACTTC.

The rearrangement joins TRBV27 to TRBJ2-1; 8 bases match TRBD2. Germline CDR1 MNHEY, CDR2 SMNVEV (reference sequence). The CDR3 contains 18 residues. The V segment lost 2 bases and the J segment 1 base; nucleotides outside the gene matches: 10. The CDR3 coding sequence is TGTGCCAGCAGTTTACCCAGCGGGGGTACGTATTCCTACAATGAGCAGTTCTTC. Protein sequence: CASSLPSGGTYSYNEQFF.

This chain links TRBV29-1 with TRBJ1-2, with D maybe TRBD1 (5 bases). The CDR3 has 13 amino acids. The germline V and J ends were trimmed by 7 bases and 4 bases, with 16 bases remaining between them. From germline, CDR1 is SQVTM and CDR2 ANQGSEA. DNA of the CDR3: TGCAGCGCAGAGGTGGGGACGGTCTATGGCTACACCTTC. Amino acid sequence: CSAEVGTVYGYTF.

This clonotype was seen a few times. The chain employs TRBV9 and TRBJ2-1; D perhaps matches TRBD1 (6 bases). The CDR3 is 12 residues long. The V end was cut by 3 bases, the J end by 10 bases, with 11 bases between. Germline-derived CDR1 and CDR2 are SGDLS and YYNGEE. CDR3 sequence (DNA): TGTGCCAGCAGCGACAGGGTTGGCGAGCAGTTCTTC. Its protein is CASSDRVGEQFF.

The V call is TRBV6-2 or TRBV6-3, the J call TRBJ2-7; 7 nucleotides agree with TRBD1. CDR3 length: 12 residues. CDR1 is MNHEY and CDR2 is SVGEGT in the germline V gene. The V and J ends lost 6 bases and 7 bases, in that order; junction bases with no gene match: 6. Here the CDR3 reads CASSFQGVEQYF. In DNA form, the CDR3 reads TGTGCCAGCAGCTTCCAGGGGGTTGAGCAGTACTTC.

The J gene is TRBJ2-1, the V gene TRBV11-2; perhaps TRBD1 as D (5 bases). With 6 bases removed from V and 2 bases from J, the gap between germline ends came to 23 bases. This CDR3 spans 18 amino acids. In germline, CDR1 is SGHAT, CDR2 FQNNGV. In DNA, the CDR3 is TGTGCCAGCAGTCAAAGGGGCAGACTCCCACGGCCCTACAATGAGCAGTTCTTC. It specifies CASSQRGRLPRPYNEQFF.

This clonotype has only a few counts. This chain joins TRBV13 and TRBJ2-1, with 13 bases lining up with TRBD2. Germline assignment: CDR1 PRHDT and CDR2 FYEKMQ (reference sequence). The V segment lost 4 bases and the J segment 4 bases; nucleotides outside the gene matches: 7. The CDR3 length is 17 residues. CDR3 in DNA: TGTGCCAGCAGCTCGGTACTAGCGGGGGGGCCATACAATGAGCAGTTCTTC. Its translation is CASSSVLAGGPYNEQFF.

V gene TRBV27 combines with J gene TRBJ2-7; D is possibly TRBD2 (5 bases). Germline V CDR1 and CDR2: MNHEY, SMNVEV (reference sequence). The CDR3 runs to 13 residues. The V end lost 0 bases, the J end lost 2 bases, and 5 bases lay between the germline ends. The CDR3 nucleotides are TGTGCCAGCAGTTTATCAGCGGCCTACGAGCAGTACTTC. Residues: CASSLSAAYEQYF.

This clonotype was counted only a few times. This chain links TRBV5-6 with TRBJ1-1; D gene ambiguous. The ends were cut back, 4 bases at V and 4 bases at J, with 14 bases in the middle. The CDR3 spans 14 residues. Germline V CDR1 and CDR2: SGHDT, YYEEEE. The CDR3, as DNA: TGTGCCAGCAGCGCACGTCGCAGCGGCACTGAAGCTTTCTTT. Its protein is CASSARRSGTEAFF.

V usage is TRBV4-2 and J usage is TRBJ1-1; perhaps TRBD1 as D (5 bases). Trimming stripped 2 bases from V and 1 base from J, with 11 bases between. The CDR3 loop spans 15 amino acids. The germline CDR1 and CDR2 sequences are LGHNA and YNFKEQ. The CDR3 sequence: CASSQKGLGNTEAFF. In nucleotides, the CDR3 is TGTGCCAGCAGCCAAAAGGGGCTGGGGAACACTGAAGCTTTCTTT.

V and J are TRBV10-3 and TRBJ2-5; 11 nucleotides match TRBD1. The V and J ends lost 3 bases and 5 bases, in that order; junction bases with no gene match: 5. The CDR3 contains 15 residues. Germline V gene lookup returns CDR1 ENHRY and CDR2 SYGVKD. This chain's CDR3 is CAISDGTGGVETQYF. The DNA for the CDR3 is TGTGCCATCAGTGACGGGACAGGGGGAGTGGAGACCCAGTACTTC.

V gene TRBV30 combines with J gene TRBJ2-3; D remains unclear. Trimming stripped 0 bases from V and 0 bases from J, with 13 bases between. Germline lookup yields CDR1 GTSNPN and CDR2 SVGIG (reference sequence). The CDR3 contains 16 residues. The CDR3 nucleotides read TGTGCCTGGAGTGTAGATGGCCGGACGAGCACAGATACGCAGTATTTT. Its protein product is CAWSVDGRTSTDTQYF.

This clonotype counts as medium-sized (0.01 to 0.1%). The chain is built from TRBV12-3 or TRBV12-4 and TRBJ1-1; D remains ambiguous. Between the trimmed V and J ends, which lost 5 bases and 5 bases, there was a span of 9 bases. CDR3 length equals 12 residues. The CDR3 loop reads CASSPTWTEAFF. The CDR3 bases are TGTGCCAGCAGTCCCACTTGGACTGAAGCTTTCTTT.

This clonotype was counted a few times. DNA of the CDR3: TGTGCCAGCAGTGAACTACCGACAGGGGGCGCGAACACCGGGGAGCTGTTTTTT. It yields the protein CASSELPTGGANTGELFF. The rearrangement links TRBV2 to TRBJ2-2; 10 nucleotides agree with TRBD1. The CDR3 spans 18 residues. In germline, CDR1 is SNHLY, CDR2 FYNNEI. V was clipped by 2 bases and J by 0 bases; unmatched bases: 6.

This chain connects TRBV6-4 to TRBJ2-3; TRBD2 agrees at 7 bases. Germline CDR1 MRHNA, CDR2 SNTAGT. The CDR3 consists of 14 residues. V dropped 1 base and J dropped 3; count of bases not matched to a gene: 1. The CDR3, as DNA: TGTGCCAGCAGTGACTTGGGGGGGACAGATACGCAGTATTTT. It is translated as CASSDLGGTDTQYF.

The chain is built from TRBV7-9 and TRBJ2-7, with TRBD1 identical over 11 bases. V shed 6 bases and J 2 bases; nucleotides not matched to a gene: 6. The germline CDR1 and CDR2 sequences are SEHNR and FQNEAQ (reference sequence). This CDR3 has 15 amino acids. CDR3 protein: CASSWGQGGTYEQYF. The DNA of the CDR3 is TGTGCCAGCAGTTGGGGACAGGGGGGAACCTACGAGCAGTACTTC.

Only a few counts were recorded for this clonotype. The DNA of the CDR3 is TGTGCCAGCAGAATCGGACAGGGGAGGACTGAAGCTTTCTTT. This sequence encodes CASRIGQGRTEAFF. This rearrangement joins TRBV27 to TRBJ1-1; TRBD1 agrees at 9 bases. This CDR3 region has 14 residues. The germline gives CDR1 MNHEY, CDR2 SMNVEV (reference sequence). J gave up 5 bases and V 6 bases, and 7 bases lay outside the gene matches.

This clonotype has only a few counts. This chain joins TRBV15 and TRBJ1-5; 11 nucleotides align to TRBD1. From germline, CDR1 is LNHNV and CDR2 YYDKDF (reference sequence). Trimming took 4 bases from V and 9 from J; bases not matched to a gene: 5. This CDR3 has 14 residues. CDR3 residues: CATSTDRGRGPQHF. Here the CDR3 DNA reads TGTGCCACCAGCACGGACAGGGGGCGTGGGCCCCAGCATTTT.

This clonotype was observed a handful of times. The chain carries TRBV15 and TRBJ1-4; the D is unclear. The ends were cut back, 1 base at V and 7 bases at J, with 13 bases in the middle. The CDR3 covers 15 residues. Germline CDR1 LNHNV, CDR2 YYDKDF (reference sequence). The CDR3 reads CATSRGSEGFEKLFF. CDR3 sequence (DNA): TGTGCCACCAGCAGAGGGTCGGAGGGTTTTGAAAAACTGTTTTTT.

This clonotype was counted many times. This chain links TRBV12-3 or TRBV12-4 with TRBJ2-7; tentatively, D is TRBD1 (6 bases). CDR3 length equals 16 residues. Trimming shortened V by 6 bases and J by 6 bases, and 24 bases separated the two germline ends. The CDR3 DNA sequence: TGTGCCAGCAGAAGTACAGGGTTAGGCGTGAGAGGCGAGCAGTACTTC. This codes for CASRSTGLGVRGEQYF.

The chain carries TRBV5-6 and TRBJ2-7; 10 bases agree with TRBD1. Germline CDR1 and CDR2: SGHDT and YYEEEE. Trimming removed 4 bases from V and 0 bases from J; junction bases left unmatched: 7. The CDR3 spans 16 residues. The chain's CDR3 is CASSPGQGVFSYEQYF. In nucleotides, the CDR3 is TGTGCCAGCAGCCCAGGACAGGGGGTTTTCTCCTACGAGCAGTACTTC.